Each of the 17 T cell receptor beta chains below was sequenced from the same sample in a study of T-cell memory formation after mild COVID-19. TCRdb used MiXCR to reprocess the 5' RACE reads, holding one entry per CDR3 protein. In the table there are about 210,000 distinct CDR3 sequences, 27% of which are singletons. Sequencing was carried out using PBMCs or a T cell subset sorted from them (not recorded which). The origin of the receptors is an adult woman who had mild COVID-19 (a few samples of this study predate the infection). Cell type and time point are not known.

The V call is TRBV10-3, the J call TRBJ1-4, with D possibly being TRBD1 (5 bases). The CDR3 is 15 residues long. CDR1 and CDR2 from the germline V gene are ENHRY and SYGVKD. V shed 8 bases and J shed 3 bases, with 16 bases lying between them. The CDR3 loop reads CAIGNRQGANEKLFF. The CDR3, as DNA: TGTGCCATCGGTAACCGTCAGGGTGCTAATGAAAAACTGTTTTTT.

This chain joins TRBV4-1 and TRBJ1-5; 8 positions match TRBD1. This CDR3 region has 16 residues. V was pared by 1 base and J by 6 bases, with 8 bases of the junction left unmatched. CDR1 and CDR2 (germline): MGHRA, YSYEKL. Here the CDR3 DNA reads TGCGCCAGCAGCCAAGGTAGGACAGGGAGGGCTCAGCCCCAGCATTTT. Translated, it gives CASSQGRTGRAQPQHF.

This clonotype has just one count. The V gene is TRBV9, the J gene TRBJ2-3, with a weak D call TRBD2 (6 bases). Germline V gene sequence: CDR1 SGDLS, CDR2 YYNGEE. V was cut by 0 bases and J by 3 bases, with 17 bases left in between. The CDR3 consists of 17 residues. CDR3 DNA: TGTGCCAGCAGCGTAGCTGACGCAGCGGGCGGGACAGATACGCAGTATTTT. Translating it yields CASSVADAAGGTDTQYF.

This clonotype came up a few times. The chain employs TRBV9 and TRBJ2-1, with D uncertain. V was trimmed by 4 bases and J by 3 bases, leaving 5 bases between them. This CDR3 has 12 amino acids. Germline CDR1 reads SGDLS; CDR2 reads YYNGEE. The DNA for the CDR3 is TGTGCCAGCAGCCCATACTACAATGAGCAGTTCTTC. Its translation is CASSPYYNEQFF.

This clonotype was counted a few times. The rearrangement links TRBV25-1 to TRBJ2-1; TRBD2 aligns across 9 bases. The germline gives CDR1 MGHDK, CDR2 SYGVNS. This CDR3 region has 15 residues. V was pared by 1 base and J by 6 bases, with 4 bases of the junction left unmatched. The CDR3 DNA is TGTGCCAGCAGTGAATTAGCGGGGGAGGTCAATGAGCAGTTCTTC. This sequence encodes CASSELAGEVNEQFF.

The genes are TRBV6-2 or TRBV6-3 and TRBJ1-3, with D perhaps matching TRBD1 (6 bases). V was shortened by 6 bases and J by 0 bases, with 15 bases between the two germline ends. Germline loops: CDR1 MNHEY, CDR2 SVGEGT. This CDR3 comprises 16 residues. The CDR3 DNA sequence: TGTGCCAGCAGACAACAGGGAGGGAGCTCTGGAAACACCATATATTTT. This encodes CASRQQGGSSGNTIYF.

V gene TRBV5-4 combines with J gene TRBJ1-2, with 10 bases fitting TRBD1. This CDR3 is built from 13 residues. V trimming: 4 bases; J trimming: 8 bases; junction bases outside the gene matches: 5. Germline V gives CDR1 SGHNT, CDR2 YYREEE (reference sequence). The chain's CDR3 is CASSRDRGWGYTF. The DNA of the CDR3 is TGTGCCAGCAGCCGGGACAGGGGTTGGGGCTACACCTTC.

This chain joins TRBV5-4 and TRBJ2-1; 12 nucleotides line up with TRBD2. The CDR3 runs to 15 residues. V gave up 0 bases and J gave up 6 bases; unmatched junction bases: 1. Germline V lookup: CDR1 SGHNT, CDR2 YYREEE (reference sequence). The CDR3 DNA reads TGTGCCAGCAGCTTGGCTAGCGGGGGGGCCAATGAGCAGTTCTTC. This encodes CASSLASGGANEQFF.

In this sample, this clonotype turned up a few times. The chain recombines TRBV7-6 with TRBJ2-1; maybe TRBD2 (6 bases). The CDR3 runs 16 residues. V dropped 5 bases and J dropped 5 bases, with 19 bases sitting between them. Germline CDR1 and CDR2: SGHVS and FNYEAQ. The CDR3 is CASSAGLRNGDNEQFF. The CDR3 DNA reads TGTGCCAGCAGCGCGGGACTCCGAAACGGAGACAATGAGCAGTTCTTC.

This rearrangement joins TRBV12-3 or TRBV12-4 to TRBJ2-7; D is uncertain. This CDR3 has 14 residues. V was trimmed by 6 bases and J by 3 bases, leaving 15 bases between them. CDR3 in amino acids: CASSITRSIYEQYF. The CDR3 nucleotides read TGTGCCAGCAGCATAACCAGGTCGATCTACGAGCAGTACTTC.

Of note for this clonotype: Given a much more abundant clone one base away, this may be a read error. The chain is built from TRBV7-2 and TRBJ2-7; D gene ambiguous. This CDR3 is 13 amino acids long. CDR1 and CDR2 from the germline V gene are SGHTA and FQGNSA. V lost 2 bases to trimming and J lost 3 bases, with 8 bases between them. CDR3 nucleotides: TGTGCCAGCAGCTTAAAGTCGGGCTACGAGCAGTACTTC. It codes for CASSLKSGYEQYF.

This clonotype was counted only a few times. V and J are TRBV24-1 and TRBJ1-1; D is ambiguous. CDR3 size: 13 residues. The germline V gene has CDR1 KGHDR and CDR2 SFDVKD. Trimming removed 3 bases at V and 1 base at J, with 5 bases between. The CDR3 sequence: CATSDIGNTEAFF. In DNA form, the CDR3 reads TGTGCCACCAGTGATATAGGGAACACTGAAGCTTTCTTT.

CDR3 in DNA: TGTGCCACCCAGCAGGGGAATTTTGGCTACACCTTC. It translates to CATQQGNFGYTF. J is TRBJ1-2 and V is TRBV24-1, with D possibly matching TRBD1 (6 bases). The germline V gene encodes CDR1 KGHDR and CDR2 SFDVKD. The CDR3 is 12 residues long. V was cut by 9 bases and J by 7 bases, with 14 bases left in between.

This clonotype appeared a few times. The chain carries TRBV18 and TRBJ2-1; maybe TRBD1 (5 bases). Germline CDR1 reads KGHSH; CDR2 reads LQKENI. V was shortened by 3 bases and J by 3 bases, with 18 bases between the two germline ends. The CDR3 is 17 amino acids. As DNA, the CDR3 is TGTGCCAGCTCACCCAGTTTACAGGCCAATCTCTACAATGAGCAGTTCTTC. It yields the protein CASSPSLQANLYNEQFF.

This clonotype was picked up a small number of times. The chain carries TRBV13 and TRBJ1-1; no clear D. Trimming removed 5 bases from V and 3 bases from J, with 7 bases in between. The germline CDR1 and CDR2 sequences are PRHDT and FYEKMQ (reference sequence). This CDR3 has 12 amino acids. CDR3 DNA sequence: TGTGCCAGCAGCGATGGACACACTGAAGCTTTCTTT. Protein product: CASSDGHTEAFF. Looking up the rest from reference TRBV13 and TRBJ1-1 gives the full variable domain: AAGVIQSPRHLIKEKRETATLKCYPIPRHDTVYWYQQGPGQDPQFLISFYEKMQSDKGSIPDRFSAQQFSDYHSELNMSSLELGDSALYFCASSDGHTEAFFGQGTRLTVV.

This clonotype was detected a few times. The rearrangement uses TRBV5-1 and TRBJ2-5; TRBD2 aligns across 8 bases. CDR1 and CDR2 from the germline V gene are SGHRS and YFSETQ. The length of the CDR3 is 15 residues. The ends lost 2 bases at V and 1 base at J; junction bases unmatched: 4. The CDR3 reads CASSFLAGSQETQYF. The DNA for the CDR3 is TGCGCCAGCAGCTTTTTAGCGGGGTCCCAAGAGACCCAGTACTTC. Combining the CDR3 with reference TRBV5-1 and TRBJ2-5 gives the whole variable domain KAGVTQTPRYLIKTRGQQVTLSCSPISGHRSVSWYQQTPGQGLQFLFEYFSETQRNKGNFPGRFSGRQFSNSRSEMNVSTLELGDSALYLCASSFLAGSQETQYFGPGTRLLVL.

This clonotype was seen only once. The chain joins TRBV24-1 to TRBJ2-1, with TRBD1 identical over 8 bases. The length of the CDR3 is 16 residues. The germline V gene encodes CDR1 KGHDR and CDR2 SFDVKD. V was clipped by 4 bases and J by 4 bases; unmatched bases: 8. This CDR3 is CATSDPTGGLYNEQFF. In nucleotides, the CDR3 is TGTGCCACCAGTGACCCTACAGGGGGATTATACAATGAGCAGTTCTTC.